These 11 T cell receptor beta chains came from one sample sequenced in a study of OX40 agonist ivuxolimab in advanced cancers. The repertoire was sequenced with immunoSEQ multiplex PCR; TCRdb's copy has only in-frame clones and lacks some. The sample lists under 50,000 clones, roughly nine tenths occurring once. Sequencing was performed on CD4+ or CD8+ T cells sorted from blood, taken in a trial of the OX40 agonist ivuxolimab. The receptor set was obtained from an adult with an advanced solid tumor such as melanoma, head and neck, liver or kidney cancer.

The gene calls are TRBV6-5 and TRBJ2-1; D uncertain. V shed 0 bases and J shed 5 bases, with 8 bases lying between them. The CDR3 has 14 residues. Germline CDR1 and CDR2: MNHEY and SVGAGI. The CDR3 DNA is TGTGCCAGCAGTTACTCACATAGGAACAATGAGCAGTTCTTC. Translation gives CASSYSHRNNEQFF.

This clone has a handful of counts. This chain links TRBV28 with TRBJ1-2; D gene uncertain. The V and J ends lost 2 bases and 3 bases respectively, with 10 bases between them. The CDR3 has 14 amino acids. The germline V gene has CDR1 MDHEN and CDR2 SYDVKM. Here the CDR3 reads CASSLDQSYYGYTF. Here the CDR3 DNA reads TGTGCCAGCAGTTTAGATCAAAGCTACTATGGCTACACCTTC.

The count of this clone is one. This chain links TRBV9 with TRBJ2-7, with TRBD1 matching 8 bases. The V and J ends lost 4 bases and 6 bases, in that order; junction bases with no gene match: 3. From germline, CDR1 is SGDLS and CDR2 YYNGEE. CDR3 length equals 12 residues. The CDR3 region has the DNA TGTGCCAGCAGCCCAGGGGGCTTCGAGCAGTACTTC. Protein sequence: CASSPGGFEQYF.

The chain links TRBV9 to TRBJ1-2; the D gene is possibly TRBD1 (6 bases). The germline V and J ends were trimmed by 0 bases and 1 base, with 10 bases remaining between them. Germline V gene sequence: CDR1 SGDLS, CDR2 YYNGEE. This CDR3 contains 15 residues. The CDR3 nucleotides are TGTGCCAGCAGCGTAGGGGACACCCTTAACTATGGCTACACCTTC. This sequence encodes CASSVGDTLNYGYTF.

This chain joins TRBV6-1 and TRBJ2-1; maybe TRBD1 (6 bases). The CDR3 length is 14 residues. Germline-derived CDR1 and CDR2 are MNHNS and SASEGT. V was shortened by 6 bases and J by 5 bases, with 14 bases between the two germline ends. The CDR3, as DNA: TGTGCCAGCAGCCTAAGGGGGTCTAACAATGAGCAGTTCTTC. Protein: CASSLRGSNNEQFF.

The J gene is TRBJ2-1, the V gene TRBV6-6; a weak D match, TRBD1 (5 bases). The CDR3 loop spans 14 amino acids. Trimming left V 5 bases short and J 4 bases short, with 12 bases between. Per germline, CDR1 MNHNY and CDR2 SVGAGI (reference sequence). CDR3 sequence reads: CASSGRTKYNEQFF. CDR3 bases: TGTGCCAGCAGTGGGCGGACAAAATACAATGAGCAGTTCTTC.

The chain employs TRBV5-1 and TRBJ1-6, with D perhaps matching TRBD1 (6 bases). The V end lost 3 bases, the J end lost 5 bases, and 9 bases lay between the germline ends. The CDR3 totals 14 residues. The germline CDR1 and CDR2 sequences are SGHRS and YFSETQ. The CDR3 region has the DNA TGCGCCAGCAGCTCCCGGACAGATAATTCACCCCTCCACTTT. Translation gives CASSSRTDNSPLHF. Together with reference TRBV5-1 and TRBJ1-6, the CDR3 gives the full variable domain: KAGVTQTPRYLIKTRGQQVTLSCSPISGHRSVSWYQQTPGQGLQFLFEYFSETQRNKGNFPGRFSGRQFSNSRSEMNVSTLELGDSALYLCASSSRTDNSPLHFGNGTRLTVT.

The chain has TRBV28 and TRBJ2-5; 7 nucleotides match TRBD2. The CDR3 totals 15 residues. Trimming cost V 6 bases and J 0 bases; bases outside gene matches: 7. Germline V gene data show CDR1 as MDHEN and CDR2 as SYDVKM. CDR3 amino acids: CASRLGGLYQETQYF. The CDR3 bases are TGTGCCAGCAGATTGGGGGGGTTGTACCAAGAGACCCAGTACTTC.

The V call is TRBV5-4, the J call TRBJ1-1, with D perhaps matching TRBD1 (5 bases). Germline V gives CDR1 SGHNT, CDR2 YYREEE (reference sequence). V gave up 0 bases and J gave up 1 base, with 13 bases separating them. CDR3 length: 16 residues. DNA of the CDR3: TGTGCCAGCAGCTTGGAGCCGGGGGTGGCGAACACTGAAGCTTTCTTT. Amino acid sequence: CASSLEPGVANTEAFF.

This chain links TRBV29-1 with TRBJ2-1; D is ambiguous. This CDR3 is 14 amino acids long. Per the germline V gene, CDR1 is SQVTM and CDR2 is ANQGSEA. Trimming shortened V by 1 base and J by 6 bases, and 13 bases separated the two germline ends. The DNA for the CDR3 is TGCAGCGTTGAAGCAGCAGACCCTCTCAATGAGCAGTTCTTC. Translated, it gives CSVEAADPLNEQFF.

The J gene is TRBJ2-7, the V gene TRBV19; D perhaps matches TRBD2 (6 bases). The CDR3 is 14 residues long. Trimming cost V 1 base and J 2 bases, with 9 bases left between them. Germline lookup yields CDR1 LNHDA and CDR2 SQIVND (reference sequence). CDR3 coding DNA: TGTGCCAGTAGTATAGCGGGAGTTGCCTACGAGCAGTACTTC. It specifies CASSIAGVAYEQYF. Combining the CDR3 with reference TRBV19 and TRBJ2-7 gives the whole variable domain DGGITQSPKYLFRKEGQNVTLSCEQNLNHDAMYWYRQDPGQGLRLIYYSQIVNDFQKGDIAEGYSVSREKKESFPLTVTSAQKNPTAFYLCASSIAGVAYEQYFGPGTRLTVT.